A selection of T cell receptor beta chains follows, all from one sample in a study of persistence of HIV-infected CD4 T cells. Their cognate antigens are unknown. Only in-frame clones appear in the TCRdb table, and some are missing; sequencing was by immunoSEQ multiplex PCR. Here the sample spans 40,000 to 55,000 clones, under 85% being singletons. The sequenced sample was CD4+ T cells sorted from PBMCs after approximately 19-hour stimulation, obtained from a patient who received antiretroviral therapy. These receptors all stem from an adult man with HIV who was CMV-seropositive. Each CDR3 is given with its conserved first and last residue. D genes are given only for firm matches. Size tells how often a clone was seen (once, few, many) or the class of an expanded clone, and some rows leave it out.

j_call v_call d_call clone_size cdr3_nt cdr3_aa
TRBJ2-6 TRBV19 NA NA TGTGCCAGTAGTGTCTTCAGGGCCCTCTCCTCTGGGGCCAACGTCCTGACTTTC CASSVFRALSSGANVLTF
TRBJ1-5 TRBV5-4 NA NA TGTGCCAGCAGCTCGTTCGGGGGGCCGAATCAGCCCCAGCATTTT CASSSFGGPNQPQHF
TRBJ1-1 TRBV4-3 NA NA TGCGCCAGCAGCCAAGCGTTATGGGGGGACACTGAAGCTTTCTTT CASSQALWGDTEAFF
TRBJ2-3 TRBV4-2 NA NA TGTGCCAGCAGCCACGGGACCTTCACGGCCACAGATACGCAGTATTTT CASSHGTFTATDTQYF
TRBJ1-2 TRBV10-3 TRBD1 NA TGTGCCATCAGTGAGGGCCGGGACAGGGTCGAAGGCTACACCTTC CAISEGRDRVEGYTF
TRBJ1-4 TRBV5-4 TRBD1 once TGTGCCAGCAGCTTGGACGGGACAGGGAGTGAAAAACTGTTTTTT CASSLDGTGSEKLFF
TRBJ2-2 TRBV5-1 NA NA TGCGCCAGCAGCTTTGGACAGACTACCGGGGAGCTGTTTTTT CASSFGQTTGELFF
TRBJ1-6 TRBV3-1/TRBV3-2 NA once TGTGCCAGCAGCCAAGCGAATTCACCCCTCCACTTT CASSQANSPLHF
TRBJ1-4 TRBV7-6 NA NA TGTGCCAGCAGCTTAGGGATGGGGAATGAAAAACTGTTTTTT CASSLGMGNEKLFF
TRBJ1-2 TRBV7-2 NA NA TGTGCCAGCAGCTTAGTACAAGGGAGCGGTGGCTACACCTTC CASSLVQGSGGYTF
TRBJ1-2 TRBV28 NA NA TGTGCCAGCAGTGAGACTGATACTGCCTTTTATGGCTACACCTTC CASSETDTAFYGYTF
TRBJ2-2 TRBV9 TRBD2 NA TGTGCCAGCAGCATAAGAAGGGGACTAGCGGGGGAATCGAACACCGGGGAGCTGTTTTTT CASSIRRGLAGESNTGELFF
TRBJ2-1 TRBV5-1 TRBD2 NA TGCGCCAGCAGCGCTAGCGGAAATGAGCAGTTCTTC CASSASGNEQFF
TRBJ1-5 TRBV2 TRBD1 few TGTGCCAGCAGCCCGGACAGGGATCAGCCCCAGCATTTT CASSPDRDQPQHF
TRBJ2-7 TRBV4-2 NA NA TGTGCCAGCAGCCAAGATAAGGGACCCTACGAGCAGTACTTC CASSQDKGPYEQYF
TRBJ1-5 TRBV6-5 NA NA TGTGCCAGCAGTCGGACTGGAAATCAGCCCCAGCATTTT CASSRTGNQPQHF
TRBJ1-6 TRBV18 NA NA TGTGCCAGCTGCCGACAGGACTCCTATAATTCACCCCTCCACTTT CASCRQDSYNSPLHF
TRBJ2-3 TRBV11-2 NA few TGTGCCAGCAGTTCGGGGGCTACCACAGATACGCAGTATTTT CASSSGATTDTQYF
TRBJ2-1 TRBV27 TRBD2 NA TGTGCCAGCAGTAAAAGACTAGCCCAGTCCTACAATGAGCAGTTCTTC CASSKRLAQSYNEQFF
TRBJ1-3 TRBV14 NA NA TGTGCCAGCAGCGAAGGCCCCCACTCTGGAAACACCATATATTTT CASSEGPHSGNTIYF
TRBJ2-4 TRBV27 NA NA TGTGCCAGCATGCGGCTAGCCAAAAACATTCAGTACTTC CASMRLAKNIQYF
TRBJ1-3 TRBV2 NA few TGTGCCACCCGCCGGGACACTCACTCTGGAAACACCATATATTTT CATRRDTHSGNTIYF
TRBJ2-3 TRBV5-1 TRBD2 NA TGCGCCAGCAGCTTGGTTAGCGGGGGGGCCATAGATACGCAGTATTTT CASSLVSGGAIDTQYF
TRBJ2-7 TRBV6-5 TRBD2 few TGTGCCAGCAGTTATGCGGGGGTTGGGAACTACGAGCAGTACTTC CASSYAGVGNYEQYF
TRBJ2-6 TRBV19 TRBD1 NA TGTGCCAGTAGCGGGACAGGGCGTGCCAACGTCCTGACTTTC CASSGTGRANVLTF
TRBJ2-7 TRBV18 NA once TGTGCCAGCTCACCACCGACAGTCTACGAGCAGTACTTC CASSPPTVYEQYF
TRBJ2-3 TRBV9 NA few TGTGCCAGCAGCGTAGGACAGCCCACAGATACGCAGTATTTT CASSVGQPTDTQYF
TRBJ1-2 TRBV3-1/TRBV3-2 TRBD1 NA TGTGCCAGCAGCCAAGGACAGGGCAACTATGGCTACACCTTC CASSQGQGNYGYTF
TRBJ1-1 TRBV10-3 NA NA TGTGCCATCAGTGGGGGGCTGAGTAACACTGAAGCTTTCTTT CAISGGLSNTEAFF
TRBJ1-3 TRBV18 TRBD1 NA TGTGCCAGCTCACCACCGGACAGGTTCTCTGGAAACACCATATATTTT CASSPPDRFSGNTIYF
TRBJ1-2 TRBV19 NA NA TGTGCCAGTAGTATAGACCGGGACTCCGGTGGCTACACCTTC CASSIDRDSGGYTF
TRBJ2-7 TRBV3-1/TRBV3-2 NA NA TGTGCCAGCAGCCTTCTGGGGGAGCAGTACTTC CASSLLGEQYF
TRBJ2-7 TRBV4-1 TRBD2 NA TGCGCCAGCAGCCAAGTTCCCGGGGGGGCCCAATACGAGCAGTACTTC CASSQVPGGAQYEQYF
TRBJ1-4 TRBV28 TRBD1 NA TGTGCCAGCAGTTTACGGACCTGGGCAGGGGGATTGGGAAAACTGTTTTTT CASSLRTWAGGLGKLFF
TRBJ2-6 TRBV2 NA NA TGTGCCAGCTTCGGAGGAAGGTTCTCTGGGGCCAACGTCCTGACTTTC CASFGGRFSGANVLTF
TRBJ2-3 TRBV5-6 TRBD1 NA TGTGCCAGCAGCTTGCCCTGGACAGGGCCGTCTGCGACAGATACGCAGTATTTT CASSLPWTGPSATDTQYF
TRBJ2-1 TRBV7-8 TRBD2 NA TGTGCCAGCACCTCTCACGGGACTAGCTCAGGCAATGAGCAGTTCTTC CASTSHGTSSGNEQFF
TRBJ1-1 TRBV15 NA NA TGTGCCACCAGCAGATACGCCCAGGGCAGCACTGAAGCTTTCTTT CATSRYAQGSTEAFF
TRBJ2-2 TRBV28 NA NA TGTGCCAGCAGCTCCCCGACCAAAGTGAGGAGCACCGGGGAGCTGTTTTTT CASSSPTKVRSTGELFF
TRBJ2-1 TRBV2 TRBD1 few TGTGCCAGCAGAGGACAGGGTGGATATTCCAATGAGCAGTTCTTC CASRGQGGYSNEQFF
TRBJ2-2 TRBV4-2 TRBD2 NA TGTGCCAGCAGCTCCACCGGGAGGCCCGGGGAGCTGTTTTTT CASSSTGRPGELFF
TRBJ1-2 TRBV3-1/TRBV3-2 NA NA TGTGCCAGCAGCCAAGTTCGTGGACAGATCTTTGGCTACACCTTC CASSQVRGQIFGYTF
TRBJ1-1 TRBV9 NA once TGTGCCAGCAGCGCAGGGGTAATGAACACTGAAGCTTTCTTT CASSAGVMNTEAFF
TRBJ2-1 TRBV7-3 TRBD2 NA TGTGCCAGCAGCTTAACGGGGAGGGGTCGGAATGAGCAGTTCTTC CASSLTGRGRNEQFF
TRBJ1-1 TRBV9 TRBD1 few TGTGCCAGCAGCTCCACAGGGGGCACTGAAGCTTTCTTT CASSSTGGTEAFF
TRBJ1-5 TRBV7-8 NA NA TGTGCCAGCAGCTTAGGACACTCAAATCAGCCCCAGCATTTT CASSLGHSNQPQHF
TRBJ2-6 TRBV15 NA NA TGTGCCACCAGCAGAGTGTTAGGGAGCTCTGGGGCCAACGTCCTGACTTTC CATSRVLGSSGANVLTF
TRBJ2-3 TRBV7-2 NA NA TGTGCCAGCAGCTTAGAAAGCAAGAGCACAGATACGCAGTATTTT CASSLESKSTDTQYF
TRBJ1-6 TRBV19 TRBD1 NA TGTGCCAGTATGGACAGGGTTGTTTCACCCCTCCACTTT CASMDRVVSPLHF
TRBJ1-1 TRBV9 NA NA TGTGCCAGCAGCGTAGGGCAGAAGAACACTGAAGCTTTCTTT CASSVGQKNTEAFF
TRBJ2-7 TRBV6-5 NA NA TGTGCCAGCACCTACCCGGCAGGCTCCTACGAGCAGTACTTC CASTYPAGSYEQYF
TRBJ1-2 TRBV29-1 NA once TGCAGCGTTGTTACGGGGCGCGGCTACACCTTC CSVVTGRGYTF
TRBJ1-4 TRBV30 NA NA TGTGCCTGGAAACTTCAGGGGAGCGAAAAACTGTTTTTT CAWKLQGSEKLFF